This TCR beta chain came from a study of blood T cell repertoires in COVID-19. Study-level information: The origin of the acute and convalescent COVID-19 samples was the United States, Italy and Spain. T cells, B-cell-depleted T cells, or PBMCs supplied cDNA or gDNA.

In the study's own analysis: Cell counts per sample came from amplifying reference gene primers. Profiled with immunoSEQ multiplex PCR; TCRdb holds only in-frame clones, not every one. The DNA gave D and trimming, while V, J and clone size come from that table. The sample carries over 200,000 clones, roughly nine tenths recorded once. The CDR3 loop spans 15 amino acids. Per the germline V gene, CDR1 is LGHDT and CDR2 is YNNKEL (reference sequence). V lost 5 bases and J lost 0; bases outside the gene matches: 6. This clonotype was obtained from a man in his fifties or sixties who had recovered from COVID-19. Sequences were obtained from peripheral blood. This sequence joins TRBV3-1 (or the pseudogene TRBV3-2) and TRBJ2-7, with 8 bases lining up with TRBD1. Here the CDR3 reads CASSYTGTGSYEQYF. The CDR3 DNA sequence: TGTGCCAGCAGCTATACCGGGACAGGCTCCTACGAGCAGTACTTC.